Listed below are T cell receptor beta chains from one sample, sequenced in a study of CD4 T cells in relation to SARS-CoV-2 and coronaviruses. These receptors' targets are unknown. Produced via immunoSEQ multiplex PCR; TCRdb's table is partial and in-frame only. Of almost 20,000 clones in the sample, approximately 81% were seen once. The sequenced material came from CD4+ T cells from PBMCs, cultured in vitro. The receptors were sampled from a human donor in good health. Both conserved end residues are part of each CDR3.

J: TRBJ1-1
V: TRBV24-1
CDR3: CATSDSESTEAFF

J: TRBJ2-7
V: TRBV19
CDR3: CASRGGLPGGHEQYF

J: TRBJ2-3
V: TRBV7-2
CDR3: CASSLVARLAGADTQYF

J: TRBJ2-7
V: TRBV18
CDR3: CASSPGQTYEQYF

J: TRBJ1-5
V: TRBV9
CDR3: CASSVAPNQPQHF

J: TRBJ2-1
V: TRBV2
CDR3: CASSGTSGYNEQFF

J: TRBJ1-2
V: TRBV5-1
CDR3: CASSFGQGNGYTF

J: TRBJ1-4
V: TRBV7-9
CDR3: CASSPQGGDEKLFF

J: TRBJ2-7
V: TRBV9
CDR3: CASSVGGGAYSEQYF

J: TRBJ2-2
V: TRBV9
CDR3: CASSLSGTDNTGELFF

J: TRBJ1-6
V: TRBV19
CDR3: CASSEGGARNSPLHF

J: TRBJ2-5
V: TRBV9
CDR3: CASSLGRSQETQYF

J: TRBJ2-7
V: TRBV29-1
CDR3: CSVEARRQGSYEQYF

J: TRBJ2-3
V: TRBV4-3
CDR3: CASSQAAPTSLPRDTQYF

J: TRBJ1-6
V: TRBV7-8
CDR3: CASSGVATPGNSPLHF

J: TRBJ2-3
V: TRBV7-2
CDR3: CASSPPTDTQYF

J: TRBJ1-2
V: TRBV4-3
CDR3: CASSQSLGVWGYTF

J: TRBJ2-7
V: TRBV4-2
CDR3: CASSRGGGNYEQYF

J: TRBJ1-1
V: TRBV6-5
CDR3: CATSRGPNTEAFF

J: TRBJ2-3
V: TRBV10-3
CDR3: CAISAGTGTDTQYF

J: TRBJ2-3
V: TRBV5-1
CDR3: CASSPNRGPDTQYF

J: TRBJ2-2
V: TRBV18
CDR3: CASSPPEGEGTGELFF

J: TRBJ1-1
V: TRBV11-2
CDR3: CASSLPIGDTEAFF

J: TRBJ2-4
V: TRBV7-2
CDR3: CASSSQGFQGIQYF

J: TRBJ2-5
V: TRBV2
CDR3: CASKVGETQYF

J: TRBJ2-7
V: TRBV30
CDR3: CAWSRGRAYEQYF

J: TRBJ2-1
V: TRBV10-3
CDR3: CAISGSGTGLFDEQFF

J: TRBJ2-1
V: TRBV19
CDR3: CASSIGTRAYNEQFF

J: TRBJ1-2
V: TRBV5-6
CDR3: CASSLAGAPNYGYTF

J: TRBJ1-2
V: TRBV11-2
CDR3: CASSFAGGGYTF

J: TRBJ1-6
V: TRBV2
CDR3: CARRPGTGQNSPLHF

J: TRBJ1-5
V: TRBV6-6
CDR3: CASSYSGGGQPQHF

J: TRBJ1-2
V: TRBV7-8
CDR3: CASSLVWQGLEGYTF

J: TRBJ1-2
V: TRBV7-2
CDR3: CASSLGQGATDGYTF

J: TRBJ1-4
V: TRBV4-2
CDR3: CASSQDGGTEKLFF